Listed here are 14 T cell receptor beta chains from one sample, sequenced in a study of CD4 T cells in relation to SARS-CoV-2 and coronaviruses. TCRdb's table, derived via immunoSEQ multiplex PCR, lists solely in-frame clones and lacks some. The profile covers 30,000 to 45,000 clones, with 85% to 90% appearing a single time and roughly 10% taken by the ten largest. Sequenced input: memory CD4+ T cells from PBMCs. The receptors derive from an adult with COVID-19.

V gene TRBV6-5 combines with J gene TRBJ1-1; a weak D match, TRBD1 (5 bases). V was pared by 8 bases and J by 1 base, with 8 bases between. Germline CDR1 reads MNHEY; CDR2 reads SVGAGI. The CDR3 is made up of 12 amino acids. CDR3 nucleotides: TGTGCCAGCCCAGGACAGAACACTGAAGCTTTCTTT. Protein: CASPGQNTEAFF.

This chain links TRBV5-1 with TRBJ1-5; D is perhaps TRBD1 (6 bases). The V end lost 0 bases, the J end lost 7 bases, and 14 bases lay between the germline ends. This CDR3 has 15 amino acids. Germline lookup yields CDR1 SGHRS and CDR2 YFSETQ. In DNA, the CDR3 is TGCGCCAGCAGCTTGGAGGGGGGCGGGCGACAGCCCCAGCATTTT. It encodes CASSLEGGGRQPQHF. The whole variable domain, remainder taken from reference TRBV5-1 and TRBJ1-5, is KAGVTQTPRYLIKTRGQQVTLSCSPISGHRSVSWYQQTPGQGLQFLFEYFSETQRNKGNFPGRFSGRQFSNSRSEMNVSTLELGDSALYLCASSLEGGGRQPQHFGDGTRLSIL.

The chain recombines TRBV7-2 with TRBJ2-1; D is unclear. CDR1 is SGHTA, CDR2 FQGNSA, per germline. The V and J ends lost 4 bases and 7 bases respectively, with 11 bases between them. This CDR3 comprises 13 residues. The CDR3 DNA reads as TGTGCCAGCAGCTCCAGGACCGGTAATGAGCAGTTCTTC. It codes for CASSSRTGNEQFF.

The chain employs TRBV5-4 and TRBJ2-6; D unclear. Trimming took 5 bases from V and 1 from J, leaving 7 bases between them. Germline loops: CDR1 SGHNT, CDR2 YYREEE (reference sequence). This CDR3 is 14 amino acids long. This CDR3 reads CASRYDSGANVLTF. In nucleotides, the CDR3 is TGTGCCAGCAGGTACGATTCTGGGGCCAACGTCCTGACTTTC.

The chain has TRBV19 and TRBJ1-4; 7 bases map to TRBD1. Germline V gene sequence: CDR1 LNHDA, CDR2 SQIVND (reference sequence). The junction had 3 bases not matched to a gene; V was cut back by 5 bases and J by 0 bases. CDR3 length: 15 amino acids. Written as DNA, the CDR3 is TGTGCCAGTAGTCCACAGGGGACAACTAATGAAAAACTGTTTTTT. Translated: CASSPQGTTNEKLFF.

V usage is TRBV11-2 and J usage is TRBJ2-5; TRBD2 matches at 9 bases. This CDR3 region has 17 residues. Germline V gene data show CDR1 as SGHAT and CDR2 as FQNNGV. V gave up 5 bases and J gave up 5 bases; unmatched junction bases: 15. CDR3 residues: CASSPGGGTSSSETQYF. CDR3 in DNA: TGTGCCAGCAGCCCCGGGGGGGGGACTAGCAGCTCGGAGACCCAGTACTTC.

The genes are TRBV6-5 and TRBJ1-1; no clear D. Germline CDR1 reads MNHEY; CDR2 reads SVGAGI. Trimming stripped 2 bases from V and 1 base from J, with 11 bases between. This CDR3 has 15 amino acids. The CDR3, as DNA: TGTGCCAGCAGTTACCCCGCCGGCCCGAACACTGAAGCTTTCTTT. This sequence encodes CASSYPAGPNTEAFF.

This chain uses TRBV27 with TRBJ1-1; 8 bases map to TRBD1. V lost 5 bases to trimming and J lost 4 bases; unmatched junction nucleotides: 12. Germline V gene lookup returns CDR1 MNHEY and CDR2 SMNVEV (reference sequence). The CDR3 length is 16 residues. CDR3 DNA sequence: TGTGCCAGCAGTCCTCGACAGGGGAGGTTGAGCACTGAAGCTTTCTTT. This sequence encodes CASSPRQGRLSTEAFF.

The CDR3 bases are TGCGCCAGCAGCCCCGGGACAGGGGTAAAAACCTACAATGAGCAGTTCTTC. Translating gives CASSPGTGVKTYNEQFF. The V and J genes are TRBV5-1 and TRBJ2-1; 10 nucleotides match TRBD1. The CDR3 totals 17 residues. Germline lookup yields CDR1 SGHRS and CDR2 YFSETQ. J lost 2 bases, V lost 4 bases, and 9 bases had no gene match. Full variable domain (rest looked up from reference TRBV5-1 and TRBJ2-1): KAGVTQTPRYLIKTRGQQVTLSCSPISGHRSVSWYQQTPGQGLQFLFEYFSETQRNKGNFPGRFSGRQFSNSRSEMNVSTLELGDSALYLCASSPGTGVKTYNEQFFGPGTRLTVL.

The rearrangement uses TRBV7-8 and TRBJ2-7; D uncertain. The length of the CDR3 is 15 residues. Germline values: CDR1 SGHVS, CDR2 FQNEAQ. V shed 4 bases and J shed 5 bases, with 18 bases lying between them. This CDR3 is CASSYGDGHSDEQYF. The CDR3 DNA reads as TGTGCCAGCAGCTATGGTGATGGGCATTCAGACGAGCAGTACTTC.

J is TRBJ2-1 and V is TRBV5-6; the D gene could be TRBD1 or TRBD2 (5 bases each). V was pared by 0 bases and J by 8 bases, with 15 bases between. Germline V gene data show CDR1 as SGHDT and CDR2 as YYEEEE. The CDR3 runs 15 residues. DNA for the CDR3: TGTGCCAGCAGCTTGGGGTCCCGGGGCTCGGATGAGCAGTTCTTC. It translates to CASSLGSRGSDEQFF.

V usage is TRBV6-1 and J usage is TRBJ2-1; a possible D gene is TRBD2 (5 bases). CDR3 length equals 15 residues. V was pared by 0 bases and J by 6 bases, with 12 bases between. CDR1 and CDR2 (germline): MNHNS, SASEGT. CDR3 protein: CASSEAGAGLNEQFF. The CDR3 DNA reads TGTGCCAGCAGTGAAGCGGGCGCGGGTCTCAATGAGCAGTTCTTC.

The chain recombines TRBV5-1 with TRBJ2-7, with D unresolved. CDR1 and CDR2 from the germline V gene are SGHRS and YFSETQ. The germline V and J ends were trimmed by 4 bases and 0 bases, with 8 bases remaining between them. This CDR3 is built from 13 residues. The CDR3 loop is CASSPIVSYEQYF. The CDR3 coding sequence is TGCGCCAGCAGCCCGATAGTCTCCTACGAGCAGTACTTC.

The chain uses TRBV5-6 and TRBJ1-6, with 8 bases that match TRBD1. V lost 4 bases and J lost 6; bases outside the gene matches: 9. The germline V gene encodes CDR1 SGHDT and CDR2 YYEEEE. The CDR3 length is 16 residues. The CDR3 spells CASSGARGRFNSPLHF. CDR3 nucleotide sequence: TGTGCCAGCAGCGGGGCCAGGGGGCGTTTTAATTCACCCCTCCACTTT.